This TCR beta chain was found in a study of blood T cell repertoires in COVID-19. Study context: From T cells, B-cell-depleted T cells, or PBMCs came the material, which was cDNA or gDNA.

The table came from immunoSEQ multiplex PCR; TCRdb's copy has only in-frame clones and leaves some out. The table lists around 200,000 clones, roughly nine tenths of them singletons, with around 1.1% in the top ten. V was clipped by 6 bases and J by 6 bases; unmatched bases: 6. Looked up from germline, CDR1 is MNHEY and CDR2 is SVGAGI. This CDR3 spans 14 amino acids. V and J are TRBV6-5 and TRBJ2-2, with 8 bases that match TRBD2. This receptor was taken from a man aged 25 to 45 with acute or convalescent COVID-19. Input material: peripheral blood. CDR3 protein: CASRGTSPPGELFF. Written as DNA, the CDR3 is TGTGCCAGCAGGGGGACTAGTCCCCCCGGGGAGCTGTTTTTT.